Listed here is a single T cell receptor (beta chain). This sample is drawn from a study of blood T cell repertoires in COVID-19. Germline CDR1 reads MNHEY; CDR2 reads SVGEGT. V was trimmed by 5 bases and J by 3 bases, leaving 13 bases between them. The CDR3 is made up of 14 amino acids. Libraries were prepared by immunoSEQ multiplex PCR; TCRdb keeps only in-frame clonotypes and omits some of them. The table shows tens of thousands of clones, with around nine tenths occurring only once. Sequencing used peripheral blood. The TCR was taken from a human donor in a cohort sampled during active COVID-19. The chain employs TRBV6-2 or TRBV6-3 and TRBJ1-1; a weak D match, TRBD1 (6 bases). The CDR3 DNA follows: TGTGCCAGCAGTCAACAGGGCTCAGACACTGAAGCTTTCTTT. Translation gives CASSQQGSDTEAFF.